The rows below give T cell receptor beta chains drawn from one sample of a study of blood T cell repertoires in COVID-19. The data were produced by immunoSEQ multiplex PCR, yet TCRdb's version contains in-frame clones alone and is incomplete. The sample has a few hundred thousand clones, approximately 92% seen once. Sequencing was performed on PBMCs or T cells enriched from blood (not recorded which). These receptors were obtained from a man between 18 and 29 years old who had recovered from COVID-19. CDR3s include the opening cysteine and the closing phenylalanine or tryptophan. The D gene is left open where the match is weak. Clone size is given for some rows only: seen once, a few or many times, or a class if the clone is expanded.

D,size,V,J,DNA,CDR3
NA,NA,TRBV6-5,TRBJ1-2,TGTGCCAGCAGGGACTTCGGGCCCTATGGCTACACCTTC,CASRDFGPYGYTF
NA,NA,TRBV19,TRBJ1-5,TGTGCCATCTCAACTGGTCCGGGGTACAATCAGCCCCAGCATTTT,CAISTGPGYNQPQHF
TRBD1,once,TRBV3-1/TRBV3-2,TRBJ1-2,TGTGCCAGCAGCCAAGACAGGGGGCATTATGGCTACACCTTC,CASSQDRGHYGYTF
NA,NA,TRBV10-1,TRBJ1-1,TGCGCCAGCAGTGAGTCGTACCGGACACCGAACACTGAAGCTTTCTTT,CASSESYRTPNTEAFF
NA,NA,TRBV19,TRBJ1-5,TGTGCCAGTCAGGGATCATTGGAGCCCCAGCATTTT,CASQGSLEPQHF
NA,NA,TRBV30,TRBJ1-5,TGTGCCTGGCAAAGACAAAATCAGCCCCAGCATTTT,CAWQRQNQPQHF
TRBD1,NA,TRBV7-9,TRBJ1-6,TGTGCCAGCAGCTTTGGACAGGGACCCCTCCACTTT,CASSFGQGPLHF
NA,NA,TRBV5-6,TRBJ2-1,TGTGCCAGCAGCTTGGACGGGACAGAACCACTAGCCACCTACAATGAGCAGTTCTTC,CASSLDGTEPLATYNEQFF
NA,NA,TRBV24-1,TRBJ2-5,TGTGCCACCAGTGGCAGGGGAGAGACCCAGTACTTC,CATSGRGETQYF
TRBD1,NA,TRBV28,TRBJ1-6,TGTGCCACCTCAGACAGGGGTTATTCACCCCTCCACTTT,CATSDRGYSPLHF
TRBD1,NA,TRBV19,TRBJ2-7,TGTGCCAGTAGTCCTAGGGACAGCTCCTACGAGCAGTACTTC,CASSPRDSSYEQYF
NA,NA,TRBV6-5,TRBJ1-1,TGTGCCAGCAGTTACCCAGAGGCGAACACTGAAGCTTTCTTT,CASSYPEANTEAFF
NA,NA,TRBV7-2,TRBJ2-7,TGTGCCAGCAGCTCCGAGAAGGACAGCTACGAGCAGTACTTC,CASSSEKDSYEQYF
TRBD2,NA,TRBV19,TRBJ2-1,TGTGCCAGTACCCCCGGGACTAGCGATAATGAGCAGTTCTTC,CASTPGTSDNEQFF
TRBD2,NA,TRBV11-2,TRBJ2-3,TGTGCCAGCAGCTTAGGCGGGGGGGCCGGAGAGTTCACAGATACGCAGTATTTT,CASSLGGGAGEFTDTQYF
NA,NA,TRBV7-3,TRBJ2-1,TGTGCCAGCAGCTTAGGGGCCCCGTACAATGAGCAGTTCTTC,CASSLGAPYNEQFF
NA,NA,TRBV5-1,TRBJ1-5,TGCGCCAGCAGCGCCACAGGTTATAGCAATCAGCCCCAGCATTTT,CASSATGYSNQPQHF
NA,NA,TRBV18,TRBJ2-4,TGTGCCAGCTCACAAAAGCTCAACCTAGCCAAAAACATTCAGTACTTC,CASSQKLNLAKNIQYF
NA,NA,TRBV6-6,TRBJ2-6,TGTGCCAGCAGTTACTCGACAGGCTCTGGGGCCAACGTCCTGACTTTC,CASSYSTGSGANVLTF
TRBD1,NA,TRBV28,TRBJ1-5,TGTGCCAGCAGTTTACGAGGGACAGGGCCCAGAGGCAATCAGCCCCAGCATTTT,CASSLRGTGPRGNQPQHF
TRBD1,NA,TRBV7-2,TRBJ1-6,TGTGCCAGCAGCTTAGACAGGGGGCCCCTAGTCCTCCACTTT,CASSLDRGPLVLHF
TRBD1,NA,TRBV6-5,TRBJ2-7,TGTGCCAGCAGTACTCGGGACAGCTACGAGCAGTACTTC,CASSTRDSYEQYF
NA,NA,TRBV4-3,TRBJ2-1,TGCGCCAGCAGCCAATGGGCAGACAATGAGCAGTTCTTC,CASSQWADNEQFF
NA,NA,TRBV28,TRBJ1-1,TGTGCCAGCAGGGGGGACTTGGGGACAGCTTTCTTT,CASRGDLGTAFF
TRBD1,NA,TRBV18,TRBJ1-5,TGTGCCAGCTCACCGCCGGGACAGCCGAATCAGCCCCAGCATTTT,CASSPPGQPNQPQHF
TRBD2,NA,TRBV10-3,TRBJ2-3,TGTGCCATCAGTGCCACTAGCGGGGACAGCACAGATACGCAGTATTTT,CAISATSGDSTDTQYF
TRBD1,NA,TRBV7-2,TRBJ1-2,TGTGCCAGCAGCCTTCAAGACAGGGCGAAGGGCTACACCTTC,CASSLQDRAKGYTF
TRBD1,NA,TRBV6-5,TRBJ2-7,TGTGCCAGCAGGGGACAGGGTTGGGGCTTCTACGAGCAGTACTTC,CASRGQGWGFYEQYF
NA,NA,TRBV7-6,TRBJ2-1,TGTGCCAGCAGCTTAGCTTCCAGCGGCCCTTACAATGAGCAGTTCTTC,CASSLASSGPYNEQFF
NA,NA,TRBV18,TRBJ2-7,TGTGCCAGCTCAGCGGTTAGGGGGACTAACCAATACGAGCAGTACTTC,CASSAVRGTNQYEQYF
TRBD1,NA,TRBV6-2/TRBV6-3,TRBJ1-2,TGTGCCAGCAGCAGGACAGGATTCGCGTTAGGCTACACCTTC,CASSRTGFALGYTF
TRBD1,NA,TRBV27,TRBJ1-2,TGTGCCAGCAGTCTAAGACAGGGACCTAACTATGGCTACACCTTC,CASSLRQGPNYGYTF
TRBD1,NA,TRBV27,TRBJ1-2,TGTGCCAGCAGTTCCTGGGACAGTGACTATGGCTACACCTTC,CASSSWDSDYGYTF
TRBD1,NA,TRBV27,TRBJ1-1,TGTGCCAGCAGGAAACCAGGGGGCGTGAACACTGAAGCTTTCTTT,CASRKPGGVNTEAFF
TRBD1,NA,TRBV7-9,TRBJ2-7,TGTGCCAGCAGCTGGGGGACAGGGGGCGAGCAGTACTTC,CASSWGTGGEQYF
TRBD2,NA,TRBV9,TRBJ2-5,TGTGCCAGCAGCGTGATAAGCGGGAGTTCGACGGGGGAGACCCAGTACTTC,CASSVISGSSTGETQYF
NA,NA,TRBV19,TRBJ2-7,TGTGCCAGTAGTATAAGGGGACAAAGCTACGAGCAGTACTTC,CASSIRGQSYEQYF
TRBD2,NA,TRBV4-3,TRBJ2-5,TGCGCCAGCAGCCAAGACTGGTTAGCGGGAGTTGAGACCCAGTACTTC,CASSQDWLAGVETQYF
TRBD2,NA,TRBV28,TRBJ2-3,TGTGCGAAATATAGCGGGGGGGGTTCAGATACGCAGTATTTT,CAKYSGGGSDTQYF
TRBD1,NA,TRBV5-1,TRBJ1-1,TGCGCCAGCAGCTTGGACAGGGGGCTCTTTAACACTGAAGCTTTCTTT,CASSLDRGLFNTEAFF
NA,NA,TRBV3-1/TRBV3-2,TRBJ2-3,TGTGCCAGCAGCCAGAGGCCCTACACAGATACGCAGTATTTT,CASSQRPYTDTQYF
TRBD2,NA,TRBV2,TRBJ2-7,TGTGCCAGCAGTGATGTAGCGGGAGCGAACGAGCAGTACTTC,CASSDVAGANEQYF
NA,once,TRBV12-3/TRBV12-4,TRBJ1-1,TGTGCCAGCAGTTGGGGGCCCCCTGAAGCTTTCTTT,CASSWGPPEAFF
TRBD1,NA,TRBV6-5,TRBJ2-7,TGTGCCGGCGGACAGGTCTCCTACGAGCAGTACTTC,CAGGQVSYEQYF
NA,once,TRBV5-4,TRBJ2-1,TGTGCCAGCGCCCCGCGGGCGTACAATGAGCAGTTCTTC,CASAPRAYNEQFF
NA,few,TRBV11-2,TRBJ1-1,TGTGCCAGCAGCTTAGGGGCGACGACAGTGAACACTGAAGCTTTCTTT,CASSLGATTVNTEAFF
NA,NA,TRBV12-5,TRBJ2-3,TGTGCTAGTGGTTTGGTACTGGGGCAAACGGGAGATACGCAGTATTTT,CASGLVLGQTGDTQYF
NA,NA,TRBV28,TRBJ2-2,TGTGCCAGCACTACCGGGGGAGCCAACGGGGCCGGGGAGCTGTTTTTT,CASTTGGANGAGELFF
TRBD1,NA,TRBV28,TRBJ1-2,TGTGCCAGCAGACCCTTGGGACAGGGGGATCATGGCTACACCTTC,CASRPLGQGDHGYTF
TRBD2,once,TRBV7-3,TRBJ2-1,TGTGCCAGCAGCTCGTACGGGGGGTACAATGAGCAGTTCTTC,CASSSYGGYNEQFF
NA,NA,TRBV7-8,TRBJ2-2,TGTGCCAGCAGCTCTATATCAGGCACCGGGGAGCTGTTTTTT,CASSSISGTGELFF
TRBD1,NA,TRBV5-1,TRBJ1-4,TGCGCCAGCAGCCCTGACAGGGGGCTTACTGGCAATACTAATGAAAAACTGTTTTTT,CASSPDRGLTGNTNEKLFF
NA,NA,TRBV24-1,TRBJ2-1,TGTGCCACCAGTGACCCGGGACTCGCTAATGAGCAGTTCTTC,CATSDPGLANEQFF
NA,NA,TRBV27,TRBJ1-5,TGTGCCAGCGGCCAGCCCCAGCATTTT,CASGQPQHF
NA,NA,TRBV13,TRBJ1-1,TGTGCCAGCAGCTCCTCATGGGGCACCGACACTGAAGCTTTCTTT,CASSSSWGTDTEAFF
TRBD2,few,TRBV5-1,TRBJ2-5,TGCGCCAGCAGCTTGTTGGCGGGGGGCCAAGAGACCCAGTACTTC,CASSLLAGGQETQYF
TRBD1,NA,TRBV5-1,TRBJ2-1,TGCGCCAGCAGCCCCGGACAGGGTGCTCACCATGAGCAGTTCTTC,CASSPGQGAHHEQFF
NA,NA,TRBV9,TRBJ2-1,TGTGCCAGCAGCGTAGCTTCCAGCTCCTACAATGAGCAGTTCTTC,CASSVASSSYNEQFF
NA,NA,TRBV7-9,TRBJ1-5,TGTGCCAGCAGCTTACGGTTTAGCAATCAGCCCCAGCATTTT,CASSLRFSNQPQHF
TRBD1,NA,TRBV6-4,TRBJ2-1,TGTGCCAGCAGTGACATGGCCAGGGGGTACGATGAGCAGTTCTTC,CASSDMARGYDEQFF